The 23 T cell receptor beta chains listed next were all sequenced from one sample in a study of CD8+ T cells in alopecia areata (dated by TCRdb to 2016 to 2018). This sample's time point label indicates: baseline before oral tofacitinib. Libraries were prepared through the immunoSEQ multiplex PCR assay. For TCR sequencing, RNA was extracted from every sample and reverse transcribed into cDNA to serve as template. Held by TCRdb, this immuneACCESS table contains in-frame sequences only and omits some clones. Under half of the omission traces to an unresolved V gene where checked; the cause of the rest is unknown. For this sample the table gives roughly 200,000 clones, of which roughly 59% were detected only once. The ten largest clones add up to approximately 1.7% of the sample. The material was CD4+ T cells sorted from blood, obtained at week 0. These receptor sequences come from a human donor with alopecia areata.

The V call is TRBV30, the J call TRBJ2-2, with 10 bases fitting TRBD1. With V trimmed by 5 bases and J by 6 bases, 3 bases remained unmatched. Germline CDR1 is GTSNPN and CDR2 is SVGIG (reference sequence). The CDR3 sequence is 13 residues long. The CDR3 region is CAWDRGQSGELFF. The CDR3 nucleotides read TGTGCCTGGGACAGGGGGCAATCCGGGGAGCTGTTTTTT.

The chain uses TRBV11-2 and TRBJ2-5; the D is unclear. The CDR3 is 14 amino acids. Trimming pared 1 base from V and 10 bases from J, leaving 16 bases between. CDR1 SGHAT and CDR2 FQNNGV come from the germline V gene. This chain's CDR3 is CASSLVAKRIDQYF. The CDR3 region has the DNA TGTGCCAGCAGCTTAGTTGCGAAACGAATAGACCAGTACTTC.

This clone was seen a few times. At one of its ends the junction is not consistent with the germline gene, which may arise from a read error. This rearrangement joins TRBV29-1 to TRBJ2-1, with 10 bases lining up with TRBD2. The CDR3 runs 14 residues. Per the germline V gene, CDR1 is SQVTM and CDR2 is ANQGSEA. This CDR3 reads CSAFLAGGAHEPLF. The CDR3 bases are TGCAGCGCCTTCTTAGCGGGGGGTGCCCACGAACCACTCTTC.

Points on this clone: The sample carries other DNA sequences with the same CDR3. This chain joins TRBV29-1 and TRBJ2-5; 7 bases fit TRBD2. The V and J ends lost 4 bases and 2 bases, in that order; junction bases with no gene match: 1. The CDR3 totals 12 residues. CDR1 is SQVTM and CDR2 is ANQGSEA in the germline V gene. CDR3 sequence: CSVGGGQETQYF. In DNA, the CDR3 is TGCAGCGTTGGGGGGGGACAAGAGACCCAGTACTTC.

In DNA, the CDR3 is TGTGCCAGCAGCTTAGGGCAGGGGAGGGCACCCCTCCACTTT. Translated: CASSLGQGRAPLHF. The chain is built from TRBV7-2 and TRBJ1-6, with D possibly matching TRBD1 (6 bases). Germline loops: CDR1 SGHTA, CDR2 FQGNSA. V dropped 1 base and J dropped 11 bases, with 12 bases sitting between them. The CDR3 is made up of 14 amino acids. Together with reference TRBV7-2 and TRBJ1-6, the CDR3 gives the full variable domain: GAGVSQSPSNKVTEKGKDVELRCDPISGHTALYWYRQSLGQGLEFLIYFQGNSAPDKSGLPSDRFSAERTGGSVSTLTIQRTQQEDSAVYLCASSLGQGRAPLHFGNGTRLTVT.

The chain links TRBV5-1 to TRBJ2-7; 9 bases are a match to TRBD1. V was clipped by 3 bases and J by 6 bases; unmatched bases: 10. Germline-derived CDR1 and CDR2 are SGHRS and YFSETQ. This CDR3 has 15 amino acids. CDR3 DNA: TGCGCCAGCAGCTCTCCGGGACAGGGTCTCGGCGAGCAGTACTTC. Its translation: CASSSPGQGLGEQYF.

This clone occurred a few times. This rearrangement joins TRBV7-2 to TRBJ2-7; 7 bases map to TRBD1. CDR3 length: 14 residues. The V and J ends lost 0 bases and 3 bases, in that order; junction bases with no gene match: 2. Germline V gene lookup returns CDR1 SGHTA and CDR2 FQGNSA. CDR3 sequence reads: CASSLATGVYEQYF. CDR3 bases: TGTGCCAGCAGCTTAGCTACAGGGGTCTACGAGCAGTACTTC.

The table lists this clone with a few counts. Other nucleotide sequences from this sample produce the same CDR3. The chain carries TRBV20-1 and TRBJ1-1; D not certain. The length of the CDR3 is 11 residues. Per the germline V gene, CDR1 is DFQATT and CDR2 is SNEGSKA (reference sequence). Trimming removed 5 bases from V and 1 base from J, with 5 bases in between. CDR3 coding DNA: TGCAGTGCTCGGAAGAACACTGAAGCTTTCTTT. Protein product: CSARKNTEAFF.

This chain links TRBV30 with TRBJ1-1, with D uncertain. Germline V lookup: CDR1 GTSNPN, CDR2 SVGIG (reference sequence). Between the trimmed V and J ends, which lost 2 bases and 8 bases, there was a span of 12 bases. The CDR3 is 12 amino acids. The CDR3: CAWSIGWAEAFF. The CDR3 coding sequence is TGTGCCTGGAGTATAGGCTGGGCAGAAGCTTTCTTT.

There are a few counts of this clone. The V and J genes are TRBV29-1 and TRBJ2-2; the D call may be TRBD1 or TRBD2 (7 bases each). Germline V lookup: CDR1 SQVTM, CDR2 ANQGSEA. This CDR3 is 17 amino acids long. Trimming removed 5 bases from V and 4 bases from J, with 23 bases in between. CDR3 DNA sequence: TGCAGCGTTCTCGACCCCGCGGGGGACAGAGGCACCGGGGAGCTGTTTTTT. It specifies CSVLDPAGDRGTGELFF.

This clone was detected a few times. The J gene is TRBJ2-7, the V gene TRBV10-3; D gene ambiguous. Trimming took 6 bases from V and 3 from J, leaving 12 bases between them. The CDR3 consists of 13 residues. The V gene's germline CDR1 is ENHRY and CDR2 SYGVKD. CDR3 nucleotides: TGTGCCATCAGCATGGAACCCTACTACGAGCAGTACTTC. Translating gives CAISMEPYYEQYF.

Comment on this clone: Other DNA sequences within the sample encode an identical CDR3. This chain joins TRBV29-1 and TRBJ1-2, with no clear D. Trimming removed 5 bases at V and 6 bases at J, with 7 bases between. From germline, CDR1 is SQVTM and CDR2 ANQGSEA. The CDR3 covers 10 residues. The CDR3 coding sequence is TGCAGCGTTTTTGGGGATGGCTACACCTTC. Translating gives CSVFGDGYTF.

The chain recombines TRBV10-3 with TRBJ2-5; perhaps TRBD2 as D (6 bases). The germline V and J ends were trimmed by 5 bases and 3 bases, with 16 bases remaining between them. This CDR3 is built from 15 residues. Germline V gives CDR1 ENHRY, CDR2 SYGVKD. CDR3 protein: CAISSTGSGEETQYF. The CDR3 DNA reads TGTGCCATCAGTTCGACCGGGTCGGGGGAAGAGACCCAGTACTTC.

V usage is TRBV29-1 and J usage is TRBJ2-3; no clear D gene. The CDR3 consists of 13 residues. The germline V gene encodes CDR1 SQVTM and CDR2 ANQGSEA. V was cut by 4 bases and J by 2 bases, with 10 bases left in between. The CDR3 here is CSVASKATDTQYF. DNA of the CDR3: TGCAGCGTTGCCAGTAAGGCCACAGATACGCAGTATTTT.

V gene TRBV6-5 combines with J gene TRBJ2-6; unclear D gene. V lost 0 bases and J lost 3, with 3 bases in between. CDR3 length equals 14 residues. CDR1 is MNHEY and CDR2 is SVGAGI in the germline V gene. CDR3 amino acids: CASSYSDGANVLTF. Here the CDR3 DNA reads TGTGCCAGCAGTTACTCGGATGGGGCCAACGTCCTGACTTTC.

This clone turned up a few times. The V call is TRBV2, the J call TRBJ2-3; 8 bases are a match to TRBD2. This CDR3 is 15 amino acids long. The germline V gene has CDR1 SNHLY and CDR2 FYNNEI. Trimming at V came to 6 bases and at J to 6 bases, leaving 11 bases not matched to a gene. The CDR3 sequence: CASSPGLARGDTQYF. In DNA, the CDR3 is TGTGCCAGCAGCCCCGGACTAGCCCGCGGGGATACGCAGTATTTT.

The chain joins TRBV15 to TRBJ1-2, with D tentatively TRBD1 (5 bases). CDR1 is LNHNV and CDR2 is YYDKDF in the germline V gene (reference sequence). The V gene lost 5 bases and the J gene lost 4 bases, with 11 bases spanning the gap. The CDR3 loop spans 13 amino acids. CDR3 nucleotide sequence: TGTGCCACCAGCGCCGGGACCGTCTATGGCTACACCTTC. Translating gives CATSAGTVYGYTF.

V and J are TRBV30 and TRBJ1-5; a possible D gene is TRBD1 (6 bases). The V end lost 2 bases, the J end lost 6 bases, and 11 bases lay between the germline ends. CDR1 and CDR2 (germline): GTSNPN, SVGIG (reference sequence). The CDR3 loop spans 13 amino acids. The CDR3 loop reads CAWSSGAAQPQHF. CDR3 DNA sequence: TGTGCCTGGAGTTCGGGGGCGGCTCAGCCCCAGCATTTT.

The chain recombines TRBV12-5 with TRBJ2-6, with D perhaps TRBD2 (5 bases). The V gene's germline CDR1 is LGHNT and CDR2 FRNRAP. The CDR3 consists of 16 residues. V lost 2 bases and J 0 bases, leaving 8 bases between the germline ends. As DNA, the CDR3 is TGTGCTAGTGGTTTGTCTCGGGGCTCTGGGGCCAACGTCCTGACTTTC. Encoded protein: CASGLSRGSGANVLTF.

This clone occurred a few times. The chain is built from TRBV9 and TRBJ2-1, with D perhaps TRBD1 (5 bases). The CDR3 is made up of 16 amino acids. V lost 6 bases, J lost 4 bases, and 20 bases lay in between. From germline, CDR1 is SGDLS and CDR2 YYNGEE. CDR3 coding DNA: TGTGCCAGCAACACAAAACCCCAGGGCTTATACAATGAGCAGTTCTTC. Translation gives CASNTKPQGLYNEQFF. Combining the CDR3 with reference TRBV9 and TRBJ2-1 gives the whole variable domain DSGVTQTPKHLITATGQRVTLRCSPRSGDLSVYWYQQSLDQGLQFLIQYYNGEERAKGNILERFSAQQFPDLHSELNLSSLELGDSALYFCASNTKPQGLYNEQFFGPGTRLTVL.

The genes are TRBV9 and TRBJ2-5, with D uncertain. CDR1 and CDR2 from the germline V gene are SGDLS and YYNGEE. V was trimmed by 0 bases and J by 1 base, leaving 10 bases between them. The CDR3 runs 15 residues. The CDR3 DNA is TGTGCCAGCAGCGTAGCGCCAGATCTCCAAGAGACCCAGTACTTC. This gives the protein CASSVAPDLQETQYF. The full variable domain, in which reference TRBV9 and TRBJ2-5 provide the parts outside the CDR3, is DSGVTQTPKHLITATGQRVTLRCSPRSGDLSVYWYQQSLDQGLQFLIQYYNGEERAKGNILERFSAQQFPDLHSELNLSSLELGDSALYFCASSVAPDLQETQYFGPGTRLLVL.

V gene TRBV5-1 combines with J gene TRBJ2-3, with TRBD2 identical over 9 bases. Germline lookup yields CDR1 SGHRS and CDR2 YFSETQ. V gave up 4 bases and J gave up 5 bases; unmatched junction bases: 5. The length of the CDR3 is 14 residues. DNA of the CDR3: TGCGCCAGCAGCAGGGTGCGGGGGGGAGATACGCAGTATTTT. Translation gives CASSRVRGGDTQYF. Using reference TRBV5-1 and TRBJ2-3 for the parts outside the CDR3, the full variable domain is KAGVTQTPRYLIKTRGQQVTLSCSPISGHRSVSWYQQTPGQGLQFLFEYFSETQRNKGNFPGRFSGRQFSNSRSEMNVSTLELGDSALYLCASSRVRGGDTQYFGPGTRLTVL.

The chain couples TRBV10-2 to TRBJ2-7; D might be TRBD2 (5 bases). V shed 3 bases and J shed 3 bases, with 15 bases lying between them. Germline-derived CDR1 and CDR2 are WSHSY and SAAADI. This CDR3 region has 15 residues. This chain's CDR3 is CASSDLGGSVYEQYF. Written as DNA, the CDR3 is TGCGCCAGCAGTGACCTAGGAGGTTCGGTCTACGAGCAGTACTTC.